This T cell receptor beta chain is from a study of cytomegalovirus exposure and HLA in healthy donors. A word on this clone: Its target is not known.

The germline gives CDR1 SGHRS, CDR2 YFSETQ. The J segment lost 7 bases and the V segment lost 0 bases, leaving 13 bases of the junction unmatched. The length of the CDR3 is 17 residues. PCR involved 60 Vbeta and 13 Jbeta primers. Libraries were prepared by immunoSEQ multiplex PCR; TCRdb keeps only in-frame clonotypes and omits some of them. Found here are 120,000 or so clones, approximately 81% of them singletons; the top ten hold 2.2%. Study results and limitations: Donors were assumed by presence/absence analyses to have roughly uniform sequencing depth. A later analysis linked a missense DCLRE1C variant to TCR beta V- and J-gene trimming.

The chain links TRBV5-1 to TRBJ2-7, with 10 bases aligning to TRBD1. The clonotype originates from a woman in her forties in good health and CMV-seronegative. Sequences were obtained from PBMCs. CDR3 amino acids: CASSLADMGQGTGEQYF. CDR3 in DNA: TGCGCCAGCAGCTTGGCCGACATGGGACAGGGGACGGGGGAGCAGTACTTC.